These 7 T cell receptor beta chains came from one sample sequenced in a study of cytomegalovirus exposure and HLA in healthy donors. Using immunoSEQ multiplex PCR, the repertoire was profiled, and TCRdb retains in-frame clones only, with some absent. The repertoire holds over 75,000 clones, approximately 81% seen once, with roughly 20% in the top ten. Sequenced: PBMCs. Receptors originate from a man younger than 35 in good health and CMV-seropositive.

J is TRBJ2-2 and V is TRBV2; D is possibly TRBD1 (6 bases). This CDR3 spans 15 amino acids. The germline V and J ends were trimmed by 6 bases and 1 base, with 12 bases remaining between them. Germline V gene lookup returns CDR1 SNHLY and CDR2 FYNNEI. CDR3 sequence reads: CASRGTFWNTGELFF. The CDR3 DNA is TGTGCCAGCAGGGGGACATTTTGGAACACCGGGGAGCTGTTTTTT.

J is TRBJ2-7 and V is TRBV12-5; TRBD2 might be the D (6 bases). The CDR3 is 14 amino acids. In germline, CDR1 is LGHNT, CDR2 FRNRAP. Between the trimmed V and J ends, which lost 7 bases and 2 bases, there was a span of 15 bases. This CDR3 is CASAHGTFTYEQYF. The CDR3 nucleotides read TGTGCTAGTGCCCACGGGACTTTTACCTACGAGCAGTACTTC.

The rearrangement links TRBV2 to TRBJ2-5; a possible D gene is TRBD1 (5 bases). The V end lost 2 bases, the J end lost 4 bases, and 8 bases lay between the germline ends. CDR1 SNHLY and CDR2 FYNNEI come from the germline V gene. CDR3 length: 13 residues. The CDR3 sequence is CASSENRGETQYF. CDR3 DNA sequence: TGTGCCAGCAGTGAAAATAGGGGAGAGACCCAGTACTTC.

V and J are TRBV10-1 and TRBJ1-1; 7 bases fit TRBD1. The V and J ends lost 4 bases and 5 bases, in that order; junction bases with no gene match: 7. Germline CDR1 and CDR2: WNHNN and SYGVQD (reference sequence). CDR3 length equals 14 residues. In DNA, the CDR3 is TGCGCCAGCAGTGCGACAGGGCTCGGGACTGAAGCTTTCTTT. This sequence encodes CASSATGLGTEAFF.

J is TRBJ1-1 and V is TRBV19; D perhaps matches TRBD1 (5 bases). Germline CDR1 is LNHDA and CDR2 is SQIVND (reference sequence). Trimming took 2 bases from V and 1 from J, leaving 17 bases between them. This CDR3 contains 17 residues. The DNA for the CDR3 is TGTGCCAGTAGTATAAACCTAGATCTCGACAGGAACACTGAAGCTTTCTTT. Its protein is CASSINLDLDRNTEAFF.

This rearrangement joins TRBV4-1 to TRBJ1-4; the match to TRBD1 covers 9 bases. Per germline, CDR1 MGHRA and CDR2 YSYEKL. The CDR3 runs to 15 residues. The J segment lost 7 bases and the V segment lost 5 bases, leaving 8 bases of the junction unmatched. The CDR3 DNA follows: TGCGCCAGCAGCTCCAACAGGGGGCCTGGTGAAAAACTGTTTTTT. Translated: CASSSNRGPGEKLFF.

J is TRBJ2-7 and V is TRBV27, with D hard to call. Per germline, CDR1 MNHEY and CDR2 SMNVEV (reference sequence). Deletions cut 3 bases from V and 0 bases from J, with 12 bases between. This CDR3 is built from 15 residues. In DNA, the CDR3 is TGTGCCAGCAGTTTTTCCCCAGATTCCTCCTACGAGCAGTACTTC. This codes for CASSFSPDSSYEQYF.